The clone carrying this T cell receptor beta chain was detected ten times or more. The antigen remains undetermined. This CDR3 is 18 amino acids long. J lost 0 bases, V lost 5 bases, and 12 bases had no gene match. This sample is part of a study of T cells in Graves' hyperthyroidism and ophthalmopathy. Clinical symptoms, serum thyroxine and TRAb, thyroid ultrasound and orbital computed tomography were used for the diagnoses. Study results and limitations: The model foresaw ophthalmopathy a median approximately 6.3 months prior to onset.

What was amplified from RNA transcripts were TCR beta CDR3 regions. Initially, a first-round RT-PCR of the TCR CDR3 employed the HTBI primer set. Via MiXCR, TCRdb re-called the multiplex PCR reads, giving one row per CDR3 protein. The sample has more than 600,000 distinct CDR3 sequences; about a sixth are singletons. The clonotype was recovered from a man younger than 35 with Graves' hyperthyroidism. The V and J genes are TRBV12-3 or TRBV12-4 and TRBJ2-1, with 8 nucleotides matching TRBD2. The sample consisted of blood. The CDR3 loop is CASSITPGLVVSYNEQFF. The CDR3 coding sequence is TGTGCCAGCAGTATAACACCGGGACTAGTGGTCTCCTACAATGAGCAGTTCTTC.